Below are 15 T cell receptor beta chains sequenced from a single sample in a study of T cell changes during pregnancy in multiple sclerosis. Method: immunoSEQ multiplex PCR; TCRdb's copy keeps in-frame clones and lacks some. The data show around 50,000 clones, around 92% seen once. The material sequenced was peripheral blood, taken after pregnancy. The receptor source for this set is a female donor in good health, enrolled as a control in a pregnancy study.

This sequence joins TRBV7-8 and TRBJ1-1; D is possibly TRBD1 (6 bases). V was pared by 3 bases and J by 1 base, with 9 bases between. Germline V gene data show CDR1 as SGHVS and CDR2 as FQNEAQ. This CDR3 spans 14 amino acids. The CDR3 region is CASSFRGENTEAFF. CDR3 sequence (DNA): TGTGCCAGCAGCTTCAGGGGCGAGAACACTGAAGCTTTCTTT.

This chain joins TRBV18 and TRBJ1-2; 7 nucleotides line up with TRBD1. This CDR3 is built from 13 residues. Germline CDR1 is KGHSH and CDR2 is LQKENI. V lost 3 bases to trimming and J lost 6 bases; unmatched junction nucleotides: 4. The CDR3 coding sequence is TGTGCCAGCTCACCGGGACAGAAAGATGGCTACACCTTC. Protein product: CASSPGQKDGYTF. Using reference TRBV18 and TRBJ1-2 for the parts outside the CDR3, the full variable domain is NAGVMQNPRHLVRRRGQEARLRCSPMKGHSHVYWYRQLPEEGLKFMVYLQKENIIDESGMPKERFSAEFPKEGPSILRIQQVVRGDSAAYFCASSPGQKDGYTFGSGTRLTVV.

This rearrangement joins TRBV7-9 to TRBJ1-2; D is unclear. In germline, CDR1 is SEHNR, CDR2 FQNEAQ (reference sequence). The CDR3 has 14 residues. V was pared by 5 bases and J by 8 bases, with 18 bases between. The CDR3 reads CASSPMALSWGYTF. In DNA form, the CDR3 reads TGTGCCAGCAGCCCCATGGCCCTGTCTTGGGGCTACACCTTC.

This chain joins TRBV5-8 and TRBJ2-5; 12 bases are a match to TRBD2. Trimming cost V 3 bases and J 3 bases; bases outside gene matches: 9. The CDR3 contains 17 residues. Germline V gene data show CDR1 as SGHTS and CDR2 as YDEGEE. The CDR3 sequence is CASSSGGLAGGKETQYF. DNA for the CDR3: TGTGCCAGCAGCTCTGGAGGGCTAGCGGGGGGGAAAGAGACCCAGTACTTC.

This chain connects TRBV11-2 to TRBJ1-2; a possible D gene is TRBD1 (5 bases). Germline V gene lookup returns CDR1 SGHAT and CDR2 FQNNGV. Trimming cost V 0 bases and J 8 bases, with 16 bases left between them. This CDR3 is built from 15 residues. CDR3 nucleotides: TGTGCCAGCAGCTTAGATCAATTAGGGGCCTTAGGCTACACCTTC. Its protein product is CASSLDQLGALGYTF.

The chain is built from TRBV5-1 and TRBJ1-2; D might be TRBD1 (6 bases). This CDR3 has 18 amino acids. The V end lost 3 bases, the J end lost 4 bases, and 25 bases lay between the germline ends. In germline, CDR1 is SGHRS, CDR2 YFSETQ. The CDR3 DNA reads as TGCGCCAGCAGCTCTACCGGGACGGACAGAACTGCTAGCTATGGCTACACCTTC. Translating gives CASSSTGTDRTASYGYTF. The whole variable domain, remainder taken from reference TRBV5-1 and TRBJ1-2, is KAGVTQTPRYLIKTRGQQVTLSCSPISGHRSVSWYQQTPGQGLQFLFEYFSETQRNKGNFPGRFSGRQFSNSRSEMNVSTLELGDSALYLCASSSTGTDRTASYGYTFGSGTRLTVV.

Details on this clone: One end of the junction fails to match germline, which may point to a read error. The chain combines TRBV4-1 with TRBJ1-5; the D is unclear. The CDR3 runs to 18 residues. The germline V gene encodes CDR1 MGHRA and CDR2 YSYEKL. The DNA of the CDR3 is TGCGCCAGCAACCAAGAAGGAGAAACCGCCGAGAGCAATCAGCCCCAGCATTTT. Translated: CASNQEGETAESNQPQHF.

The rearrangement links TRBV7-9 to TRBJ2-7; 10 bases are a match to TRBD2. Germline lookup yields CDR1 SEHNR and CDR2 FQNEAQ (reference sequence). The junction had 10 bases not matched to a gene; V was cut back by 6 bases and J by 5 bases. The CDR3 is made up of 15 amino acids. The DNA for the CDR3 is TGTGCCAGCAGTCTAGGGACAGGACTAGCGGACGAGCAGTACTTC. Translating gives CASSLGTGLADEQYF.

This chain joins TRBV7-2 and TRBJ1-1; tentatively, D is TRBD1 (5 bases). The CDR3 has 14 amino acids. Germline V gives CDR1 SGHTA, CDR2 FQGNSA. V lost 5 bases, J lost 8 bases, and 18 bases lay in between. The CDR3 here is CASSPDNYRREAFF. CDR3 nucleotides: TGTGCCAGCAGCCCCGATAATTACAGGCGAGAAGCTTTCTTT.

The gene calls are TRBV19 and TRBJ2-4; possible D gene TRBD2, 6 bases. The CDR3 is 14 residues long. Trimming removed 7 bases at V and 4 bases at J, with 14 bases between. Germline loops: CDR1 LNHDA, CDR2 SQIVND (reference sequence). The CDR3 reads CASKRGGQKNIQYF. The DNA for the CDR3 is TGTGCCAGTAAAAGAGGAGGGCAGAAAAACATTCAGTACTTC.

The V call is TRBV6-1, the J call TRBJ2-7; 7 nucleotides line up with TRBD1. V trimming: 2 bases; J trimming: 2 bases; junction bases outside the gene matches: 9. The V gene's germline CDR1 is MNHNS and CDR2 SASEGT. The CDR3 loop spans 16 amino acids. The CDR3 reads CASSEPWTGATYEQYF. CDR3 sequence (DNA): TGTGCCAGCAGTGAACCATGGACAGGCGCGACCTACGAGCAGTACTTC.

V and J are TRBV2 and TRBJ2-3; 13 bases match TRBD2. This CDR3 contains 15 residues. The junction had 3 bases not matched to a gene; V was cut back by 9 bases and J by 0 bases. CDR1 SNHLY and CDR2 FYNNEI come from the germline V gene. Here the CDR3 reads CARLAGGRSTDTQYF. The CDR3 nucleotides are TGTGCCAGACTAGCGGGGGGGAGGAGCACAGATACGCAGTATTTT.

This chain uses TRBV6-6 with TRBJ2-7; 10 bases match TRBD1. Germline CDR1 is MNHNY and CDR2 is SVGAGI (reference sequence). The CDR3 covers 14 residues. Trimming removed 4 bases from V and 5 bases from J; junction bases left unmatched: 5. The CDR3 DNA reads as TGTGCCAGCAGTTTCGCCGGGACAGGGGACGAGCAGTACTTC. It translates to CASSFAGTGDEQYF.

This chain links TRBV7-2 with TRBJ1-5; 9 bases line up with TRBD1. V lost 5 bases to trimming and J lost 1 base; unmatched junction nucleotides: 3. Germline CDR1 is SGHTA and CDR2 is FQGNSA. The CDR3 length is 15 residues. This CDR3 reads CASSPDRGSNQPQHF. CDR3 nucleotides: TGTGCCAGCAGCCCCGACAGGGGGAGCAATCAGCCCCAGCATTTT. The full variable domain, in which reference TRBV7-2 and TRBJ1-5 provide the parts outside the CDR3, is GAGVSQSPSNKVTEKGKDVELRCDPISGHTALYWYRQSLGQGLEFLIYFQGNSAPDKSGLPSDRFSAERTGGSVSTLTIQRTQQEDSAVYLCASSPDRGSNQPQHFGDGTRLSIL.

The V and J genes are TRBV29-1 and TRBJ2-7; TRBD1 matches at 9 bases. The CDR3 is made up of 13 amino acids. With 6 bases clipped from V and 7 bases from J, the junction kept 10 bases outside the gene matches. Germline CDR1 and CDR2: SQVTM and ANQGSEA. CDR3 nucleotides: TGCAGCGTCACTACAGGGGGCGCGGGGGAGCAGTACTTC. Amino acids: CSVTTGGAGEQYF.